These 11 T cell receptor beta chains were sequenced from one sample in a study of tumor-infiltrating lymphocytes in primary liver carcinoma. Priming with a constant-region primer yielded TCR beta cDNA from approximately 500 ng total RNA. Libraries of TCR beta came from three nested multiplex PCR rounds with slightly modified ARM-PCR. The opening two PCR rounds, around 9 cycles each, paired TRBV1-TRBV30 forward primers with a C-beta reverse primer. TCRdb used MiXCR to reprocess the multiplex PCR reads, holding one entry per CDR3 protein. The sample records over 95,000 distinct CDR3 sequences, 55% to 70% being singletons. Bulk tissue was left unsorted, and RNA and DNA were co-extracted from 20-30 mg of it. The material sequenced was liver tumor tissue from sampling region 5. This sample's subset: tumor region T5, tumor centre. These receptor sequences come from a woman aged 60 to 75 with primary liver carcinoma and hepatitis B virus infection.

The sample holds a few counts of this clonotype. A much larger clone differs from this one at a single base, so this may be a read error. The CDR3 carries no conserved terminal phenylalanine or tryptophan, so it likely arises from a read error. V and J are TRBV10-3 and TRBJ1-1, with D tentatively TRBD1 (5 bases). From germline, CDR1 is ENHRY and CDR2 SYGVKD. This CDR3 contains 13 residues. V dropped 10 bases and J dropped 4 bases, with 16 bases sitting between them. The CDR3 bases are TGTGCCACCAAGCCGGGGGGGGTCACTGAAGCTTTCTTA. Amino acid sequence: CATKPGGVTEAFL.

This clonotype was seen a handful of times. This chain links TRBV19 with TRBJ2-1; tentative D call: TRBD2 (6 bases). The CDR3 consists of 15 residues. The V gene's germline CDR1 is LNHDA and CDR2 SQIVND (reference sequence). V was trimmed by 4 bases and J by 0 bases, leaving 10 bases between them. In nucleotides, the CDR3 is TGTGCCAGTAGTAGTAGCGGAAGCTCCTACAATGAGCAGTTCTTC. Protein: CASSSSGSSYNEQFF.

The chain couples TRBV21-1 to TRBJ1-5; the table's TRBD1 call for D was not verified on the DNA. TRBV21-1 is given as a pseudogene. The CDR3 is 16 amino acids. CDR3 DNA: TGTGCCGCCCTACCCAGGGACAGGGATAGCAATCGGCCCCAGCATTTT. Translation gives CAALPRDRDSNRPQHF.

Notes on this clonotype: One end of the junction fails to match germline, which may point to a read error. CDR3 sequence reads: CATSSRSGGRYYEQYF. The CDR3 DNA is TGTGCCACCAGTTCCAGGTCGGGGGGACGGTACTACGAGCAGTACTTC. The rearrangement links TRBV6-1 to TRBJ2-7; TRBD2 matches 7 bases. Germline V gene sequence: CDR1 MNHNS, CDR2 SASEGT. This CDR3 comprises 16 residues.

This clonotype was counted a few times. A much bigger clone sits one base away, suggesting this may be a read error. The chain carries TRBV6-1 and TRBJ1-1, with D uncertain. Per the germline V gene, CDR1 is MNHNS and CDR2 is SASEGT. This CDR3 has 15 amino acids. The DNA of the CDR3 is TGTGTCAGCACCAGCTCGCCCGAGGGGAACACTGAAGCTTTCTTT. This encodes CVSTSSPEGNTEAFF.

The chain employs TRBV4-1 and TRBJ1-1; TRBD1 matches at 7 bases. The V and J ends lost 8 bases and 8 bases, in that order; junction bases with no gene match: 14. Germline V CDR1 and CDR2: MGHRA, YSYEKL. The CDR3 is 14 residues long. The CDR3 is CASGPRQGGTEAFF. The CDR3 coding sequence is TGCGCCAGCGGCCCGCGACAGGGAGGTACCGAAGCTTTCTTT.

This clonotype occurred a few times. An end of the junction does not agree with germline; a read error may underlie this. The chain carries TRBV29-1 and TRBJ2-3; tentatively, D is TRBD1 or TRBD2 (5 bases each). Germline lookup yields CDR1 SQVTM and CDR2 ANQGSEA. The CDR3 sequence is 18 residues long. CDR3 sequence (DNA): TGCAGTGTTGAGGCGTTGGGCAGGGTGGGGGTTAGCTCAGATACGCAGTATTTT. It translates to CSVEALGRVGVSSDTQYF.

In regard to this clonotype: The junction departs from the called germline gene at one end, perhaps through a read error. The chain carries TRBV12-3 or TRBV12-4 and TRBJ2-7, with 9 bases lining up with TRBD2. This CDR3 is built from 14 residues. The CDR3 sequence: CASIKGLAQYEQYF. The CDR3 region has the DNA TGTGCCAGCATCAAGGGACTAGCTCAATACGAGCAGTATTTC.

As concerns this clonotype: A junction boundary mismatches the germline segment, possibly from a read error. The chain joins TRBV11-3 to TRBJ2-1, with 9 bases lining up with TRBD2. Germline loops: CDR1 SGHNT, CDR2 YENEEA. The length of the CDR3 is 18 residues. This CDR3 reads CASSLSQGGRAGYNEQLF. The CDR3 nucleotides are TGCGCCAGCAGCTTAAGTCAAGGCGGGAGGGCCGGCTACAATGAGCAGTTGTTC. The full variable domain, with the rest looked up from reference TRBV11-3 and TRBJ2-1, is EAGVVQSPRYKIIEKKQPVAFWCNPISGHNTLYWYLQNLGQGPELLIRYENEEAVDDSQLPKDRFSAERLKGVDSTLKIQPAELGDSAVYLCASSLSQGGRAGYNEQLFGPGTRLTVL.

This clonotype is a singleton in its sample. The rearrangement joins TRBV11-3 to TRBJ2-1; 15 bases are a match to TRBD2. The CDR3 has 19 residues. J gave up 6 bases and V 8 bases, and 17 bases lay outside the gene matches. CDR1 and CDR2 from the germline V gene are SGHNT and YENEEA. CDR3 bases: TGTGCCAGCGGCGCCGGACGGGGGGGACTAGCGGGGGGATTCAATGAGCAGTTCTTC. Protein: CASGAGRGGLAGGFNEQFF. Full variable domain (rest looked up from reference TRBV11-3 and TRBJ2-1): EAGVVQSPRYKIIEKKQPVAFWCNPISGHNTLYWYLQNLGQGPELLIRYENEEAVDDSQLPKDRFSAERLKGVDSTLKIQPAELGDSAVYLCASGAGRGGLAGGFNEQFFGPGTRLTVL.

The rearrangement joins TRBV28 to TRBJ2-3; 8 nucleotides line up with TRBD2. Trimming removed 6 bases from V and 8 bases from J; junction bases left unmatched: 10. In germline, CDR1 is MDHEN, CDR2 SYDVKM. The CDR3 sequence is 14 residues long. The CDR3 sequence: CASSSGGPKLTQYF. In nucleotides, the CDR3 is TGTGCCAGCAGCAGCGGGGGACCAAAGCTTACGCAGTATTTT.